This record concerns one TCR beta chain sequence. The sample is drawn from a study of blood T cell repertoires in COVID-19. Overall study context: Material from acute and convalescent COVID-19 was sourced from the United States, Italy and Spain. Sources were T cells, B-cell-depleted T cells, or PBMCs; the material itself was cDNA or gDNA.

Germline lookup yields CDR1 SGHTA and CDR2 FQGTGA. The CDR3 contains 15 residues. V trimming: 5 bases; J trimming: 0 bases; junction bases outside the gene matches: 4. The authors' processing: Scientists estimated how many nucleated cells there were by amplifying reference gene primers. Profiling relied on immunoSEQ multiplex PCR, and the TCRdb table lists in-frame clones only, not all of them. V, J and clone size reflect that table, while D and trimming were determined from the DNA. The table records some 56,000 clones, about 86% of them present only once. The clonotype comes from a woman of 80 years or more with active or convalescent COVID-19. Material: peripheral blood. This rearrangement joins TRBV7-3 to TRBJ2-3; 8 bases are shared with TRBD1. DNA of the CDR3: TGTGCCAGCAGCCGACAGGGGCGAAGCACAGATACGCAGTATTTT. It is translated as CASSRQGRSTDTQYF.